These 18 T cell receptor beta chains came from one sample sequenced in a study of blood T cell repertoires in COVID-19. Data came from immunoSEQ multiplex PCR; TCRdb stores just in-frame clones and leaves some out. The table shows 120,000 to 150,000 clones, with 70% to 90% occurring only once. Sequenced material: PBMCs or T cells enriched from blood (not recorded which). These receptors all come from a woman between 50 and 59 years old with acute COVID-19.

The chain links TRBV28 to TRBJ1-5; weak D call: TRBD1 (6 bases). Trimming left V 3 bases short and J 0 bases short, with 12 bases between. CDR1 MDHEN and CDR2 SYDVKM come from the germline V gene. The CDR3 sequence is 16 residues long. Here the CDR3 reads CASSFPDSPSNQPQHF. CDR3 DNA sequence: TGTGCCAGCAGTTTCCCGGACAGCCCTAGCAATCAGCCCCAGCATTTT.

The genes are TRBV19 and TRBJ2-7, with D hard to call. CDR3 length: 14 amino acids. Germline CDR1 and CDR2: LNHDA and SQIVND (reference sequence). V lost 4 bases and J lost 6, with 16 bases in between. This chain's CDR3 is CASSKGWWATEQYF. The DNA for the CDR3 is TGTGCCAGTAGTAAAGGCTGGTGGGCGACCGAGCAGTACTTC.

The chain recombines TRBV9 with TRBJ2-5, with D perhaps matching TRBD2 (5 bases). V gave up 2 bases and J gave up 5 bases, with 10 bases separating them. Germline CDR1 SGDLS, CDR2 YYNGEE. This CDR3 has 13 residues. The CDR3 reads CASSVDPGETQYF. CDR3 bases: TGTGCCAGCAGCGTTGATCCGGGGGAGACCCAGTACTTC.

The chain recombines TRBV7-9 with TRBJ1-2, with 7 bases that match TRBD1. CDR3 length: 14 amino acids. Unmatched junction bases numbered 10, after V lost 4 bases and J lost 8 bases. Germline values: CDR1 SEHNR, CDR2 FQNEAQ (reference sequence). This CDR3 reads CASSYHGNRGGYTF. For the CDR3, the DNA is TGTGCCAGCAGCTACCATGGAAACAGGGGCGGCTACACCTTC.

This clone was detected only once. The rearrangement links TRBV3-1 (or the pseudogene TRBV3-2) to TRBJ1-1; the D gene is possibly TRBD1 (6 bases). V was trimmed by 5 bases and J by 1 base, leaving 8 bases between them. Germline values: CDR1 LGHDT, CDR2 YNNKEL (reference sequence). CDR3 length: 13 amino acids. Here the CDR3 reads CASSETGNTEAFF. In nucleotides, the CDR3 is TGTGCCAGCAGCGAGACAGGGAACACTGAAGCTTTCTTT.

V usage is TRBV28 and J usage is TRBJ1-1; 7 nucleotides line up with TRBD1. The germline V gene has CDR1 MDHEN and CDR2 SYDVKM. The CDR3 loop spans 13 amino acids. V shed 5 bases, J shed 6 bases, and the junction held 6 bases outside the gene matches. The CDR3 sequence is CASSLRQGAEAFF. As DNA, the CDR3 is TGTGCCAGCAGTCTCAGACAGGGAGCTGAAGCTTTCTTT.

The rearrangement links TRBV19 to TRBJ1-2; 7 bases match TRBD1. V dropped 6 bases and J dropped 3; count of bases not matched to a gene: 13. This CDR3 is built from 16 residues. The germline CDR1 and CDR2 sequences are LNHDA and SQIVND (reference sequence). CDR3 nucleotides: TGTGCCAGTAGACGATCGCGGACAGGCCCGGACTATGGCTACACCTTC. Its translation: CASRRSRTGPDYGYTF. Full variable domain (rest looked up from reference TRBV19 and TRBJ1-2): DGGITQSPKYLFRKEGQNVTLSCEQNLNHDAMYWYRQDPGQGLRLIYYSQIVNDFQKGDIAEGYSVSREKKESFPLTVTSAQKNPTAFYLCASRRSRTGPDYGYTFGSGTRLTVV.

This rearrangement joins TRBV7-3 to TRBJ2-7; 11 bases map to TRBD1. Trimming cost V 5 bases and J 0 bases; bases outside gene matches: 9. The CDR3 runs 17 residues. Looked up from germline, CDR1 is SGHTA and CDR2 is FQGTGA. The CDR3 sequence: CASSLGTGGQHSYEQYF. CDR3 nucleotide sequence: TGTGCCAGCAGCCTAGGGACAGGGGGACAACACTCCTACGAGCAGTACTTC.

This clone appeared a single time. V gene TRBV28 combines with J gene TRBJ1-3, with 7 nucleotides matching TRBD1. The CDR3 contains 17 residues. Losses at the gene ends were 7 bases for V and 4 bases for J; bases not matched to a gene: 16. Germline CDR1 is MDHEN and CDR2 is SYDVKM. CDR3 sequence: CASKKPLGTGDGNTIYF. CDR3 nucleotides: TGTGCCAGCAAAAAACCCCTGGGAACAGGGGACGGAAACACCATATATTTT.

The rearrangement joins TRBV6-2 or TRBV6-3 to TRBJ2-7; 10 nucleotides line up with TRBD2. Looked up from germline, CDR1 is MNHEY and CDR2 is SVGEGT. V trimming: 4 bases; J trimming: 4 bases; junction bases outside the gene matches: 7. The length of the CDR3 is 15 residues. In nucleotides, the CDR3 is TGTGCCAGCAGTTTAGTGCTAGCGGGAGTGTACGAGCAGTACTTC. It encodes CASSLVLAGVYEQYF.

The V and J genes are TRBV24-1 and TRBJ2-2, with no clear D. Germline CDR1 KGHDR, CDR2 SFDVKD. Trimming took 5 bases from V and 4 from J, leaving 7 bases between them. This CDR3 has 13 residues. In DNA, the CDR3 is TGTGCCACCAGTGCCCCCTCCACCGGGGAGCTGTTTTTT. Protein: CATSAPSTGELFF.

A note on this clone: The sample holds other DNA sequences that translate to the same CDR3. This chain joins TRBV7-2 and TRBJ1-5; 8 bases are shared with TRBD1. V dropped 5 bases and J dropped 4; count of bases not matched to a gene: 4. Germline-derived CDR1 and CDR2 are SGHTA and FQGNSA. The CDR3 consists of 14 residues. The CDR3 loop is CASSTRQGNQPQHF. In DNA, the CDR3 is TGTGCCAGCAGCACCCGACAGGGGAATCAGCCCCAGCATTTT.

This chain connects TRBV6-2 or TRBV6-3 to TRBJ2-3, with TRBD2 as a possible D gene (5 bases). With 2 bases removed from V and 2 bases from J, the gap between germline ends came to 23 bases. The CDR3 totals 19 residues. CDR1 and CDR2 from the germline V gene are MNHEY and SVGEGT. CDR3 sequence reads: CASSYPGTLRGSVTDTQYF. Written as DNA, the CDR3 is TGTGCCAGCAGTTACCCCGGAACACTACGAGGGAGCGTCACAGATACGCAGTATTTT.

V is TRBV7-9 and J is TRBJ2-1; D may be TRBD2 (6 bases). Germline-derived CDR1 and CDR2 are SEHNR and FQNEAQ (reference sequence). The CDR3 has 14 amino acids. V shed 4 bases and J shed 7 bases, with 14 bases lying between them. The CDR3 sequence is CASSYSGDSNEQFF. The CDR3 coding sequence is TGTGCCAGCAGCTATAGCGGAGACTCTAATGAGCAGTTCTTC. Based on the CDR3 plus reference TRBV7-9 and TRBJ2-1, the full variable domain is DTGVSQNPRHKITKRGQNVTFRCDPISEHNRLYWYRQTLGQGPEFLTYFQNEAQLEKSRLLSDRFSAERPKGSFSTLEIQRTEQGDSAMYLCASSYSGDSNEQFFGPGTRLTVL.

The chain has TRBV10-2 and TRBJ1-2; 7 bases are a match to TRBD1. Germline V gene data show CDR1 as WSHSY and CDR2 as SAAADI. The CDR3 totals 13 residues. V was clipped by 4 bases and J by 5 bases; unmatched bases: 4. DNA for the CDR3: TGCGCCAGCAGTGCGGACAGGACATATGGCTACACCTTC. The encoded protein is CASSADRTYGYTF.

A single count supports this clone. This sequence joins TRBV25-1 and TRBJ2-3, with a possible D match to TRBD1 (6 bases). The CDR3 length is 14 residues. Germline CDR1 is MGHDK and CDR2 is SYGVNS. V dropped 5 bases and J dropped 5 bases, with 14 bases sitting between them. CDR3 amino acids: CASSRDRSQDTQYF. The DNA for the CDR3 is TGTGCCAGCAGTCGTGACAGGAGCCAAGATACGCAGTATTTT. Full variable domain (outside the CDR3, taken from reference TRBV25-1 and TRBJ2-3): EADIYQTPRYLVIGTGKKITLECSQTMGHDKMYWYQQDPGMELHLIHYSYGVNSTEKGDLSSESTVSRIRTEHFPLTLESARPSHTSQYLCASSRDRSQDTQYFGPGTRLTVL.

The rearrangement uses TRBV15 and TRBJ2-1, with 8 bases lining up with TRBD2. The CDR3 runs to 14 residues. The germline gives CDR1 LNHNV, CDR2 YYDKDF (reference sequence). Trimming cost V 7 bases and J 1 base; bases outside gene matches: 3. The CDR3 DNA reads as TGTGCCACCAATCAGCGGGAGTCCTACAATGAGCAGTTCTTC. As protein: CATNQRESYNEQFF.

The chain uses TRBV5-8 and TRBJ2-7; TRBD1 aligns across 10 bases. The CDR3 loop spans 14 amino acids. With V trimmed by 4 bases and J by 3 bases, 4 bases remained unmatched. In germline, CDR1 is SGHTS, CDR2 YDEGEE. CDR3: CASSPGTGVYEQYF. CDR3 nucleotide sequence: TGTGCCAGCAGCCCCGGGACAGGGGTCTACGAGCAGTACTTC.